One and the same sample provided the 27 T cell receptor beta chains below, sequenced in a study of regulatory T cells in long-lasting Graves disease. Building of the TCR beta libraries involved iRepertoire HTBI primers and Arm-PCR of CDR3 regions. One entry per CDR3 protein results from TCRdb running MiXCR on the multiplex PCR reads. The table shows about 400,000 distinct CDR3 sequences, with about 15% occurring only once. Time point reported: newly diagnosed GD, antithyroid drugs for less than 3 months. The TCR library was prepared using RNA isolated from PBMCs. These sequences were also reported in another study, on T cells in Graves' hyperthyroidism and ophthalmopathy.

This specimen was peripheral blood mononuclear cells (PBMCs), taken at new diagnosis, from a patient treated with antithyroid drugs. The receptor source for this set is a woman aged 40 to 50 with Graves disease.

This clonotype was picked up many times. V and J are TRBV11-3 and TRBJ2-3; D is perhaps TRBD1 or TRBD2 (5 bases each). V lost 5 bases, J lost 4 bases, and 19 bases lay in between. In germline, CDR1 is SGHNT, CDR2 YENEEA. This CDR3 comprises 16 residues. The CDR3 DNA is TGTGCCAGCAGCCTGGGGGTCCAGGGTTGGGCAGATACGCAGTATTTT. Its translation: CASSLGVQGWADTQYF.

As DNA, the CDR3 is TGCAGTGCTAGAGTCAGGGGCTGGGGTTATGGCTACACCTTC. Protein: CSARVRGWGYGYTF. The chain couples TRBV20-1 to TRBJ1-2; maybe TRBD1 (6 bases). There are 14 residues in the CDR3. Germline loops: CDR1 DFQATT, CDR2 SNEGSKA (reference sequence). Trimming left V 1 base short and J 5 bases short, with 14 bases between.

This clonotype was seen a handful of times. The chain employs TRBV5-8 and TRBJ2-1; no reliable D call. The ends were cut back, 5 bases at V and 9 bases at J, with 12 bases in the middle. Germline V lookup: CDR1 SGHTS, CDR2 YDEGEE. The CDR3 contains 12 residues. CDR3: CASRIKPFEQFF. The CDR3 nucleotides read TGTGCCAGCAGAATTAAACCTTTTGAGCAGTTCTTC.

This clonotype has a count of ten or more. The rearrangement joins TRBV28 to TRBJ2-2; 10 positions match TRBD2. The CDR3 totals 16 residues. V lost 5 bases, J lost 6 bases, and 9 bases stayed unmatched. Germline loops: CDR1 MDHEN, CDR2 SYDVKM. This CDR3 is CASSHPPGLASGELFF. The CDR3 nucleotides are TGTGCCAGCAGTCACCCTCCGGGACTAGCGTCCGGGGAGCTGTTTTTT.

As concerns this clonotype: A much larger clone lies one base from this, so it may be a read error. The rearrangement uses TRBV19 and TRBJ2-7; D call uncertain. Germline lookup yields CDR1 LNHDA and CDR2 SQIVND (reference sequence). The CDR3 contains 18 residues. Trimming took 2 bases from V and 2 from J, leaving 22 bases between them. The CDR3 DNA follows: TGTGCCAGTAGTATATCGGTCGGTTCCGGCAAAAGCCCCTACGAGCAGTACTTC. This codes for CASSISVGSGKSPYEQYF. Using reference TRBV19 and TRBJ2-7 for the parts outside the CDR3, the full variable domain is DGGITQSPKYLFRKEGQNVTLSCEQNLNHDAMYWYRQDPGQGLRLIYYSQIVNDFQKGDIAEGYSVSREKKESFPLTVTSAQKNPTAFYLCASSISVGSGKSPYEQYFGPGTRLTVT.

This clonotype was seen repeatedly, ten times or more. This chain links TRBV20-1 with TRBJ2-1; no reliable D call. Trimming stripped 1 base from V and 0 bases from J, with 19 bases between. The CDR3 totals 18 residues. Germline values: CDR1 DFQATT, CDR2 SNEGSKA (reference sequence). DNA of the CDR3: TGCAGTGCTAGAGGGCTTAAGGCACAGACCAGCTCCTACAATGAGCAGTTCTTC. Translation: CSARGLKAQTSSYNEQFF.

Ten or more counts support this clonotype. The V and J genes are TRBV18 and TRBJ2-3; D gene unclear. This CDR3 comprises 12 residues. Germline CDR1 KGHSH, CDR2 LQKENI. V was clipped by 3 bases and J by 4 bases, with 5 bases between them. The CDR3 region has the DNA TGTGCCAGCTCACCCCACCCAGATACGCAGTATTTT. Translation: CASSPHPDTQYF.

This clonotype occurred a few times. This chain connects TRBV19 to TRBJ1-2; D gene uncertain. The CDR3 has 12 residues. CDR1 and CDR2 (germline): LNHDA, SQIVND (reference sequence). V dropped 3 bases and J dropped 2 bases, with 4 bases sitting between them. DNA of the CDR3: TGTGCCAGTAGTATCGACAACTATGGCTACACCTTC. Protein: CASSIDNYGYTF.

This clonotype was counted a few times. This rearrangement joins TRBV28 to TRBJ1-5, with no clear D. The germline V and J ends were trimmed by 5 bases and 0 bases, with 14 bases remaining between them. This CDR3 has 16 residues. CDR1 is MDHEN and CDR2 is SYDVKM in the germline V gene. Here the CDR3 reads CASSPPRGSSNQPQHF. The CDR3 nucleotides read TGTGCCAGCAGTCCACCACGGGGAAGTAGCAATCAGCCCCAGCATTTT. Based on the CDR3 plus reference TRBV28 and TRBJ1-5, the full variable domain is DVKVTQSSRYLVKRTGEKVFLECVQDMDHENMFWYRQDPGLGLRLIYFSYDVKMKEKGDIPEGYSVSREKKERFSLILESASTNQTSMYLCASSPPRGSSNQPQHFGDGTRLSIL.

This clonotype was observed at least ten times. The V call is TRBV6-2 or TRBV6-3, the J call TRBJ2-1, with D possibly TRBD2 on 6 matching bases. V lost 0 bases to trimming and J lost 10 bases, with 13 bases between them. CDR1 is MNHEY and CDR2 is SVGEGT in the germline V gene. This CDR3 is 14 amino acids long. CDR3 sequence (DNA): TGTGCCAGCAGTTACTCGCCGGGTCTAGCGGAGCAGTTCTTC. Protein: CASSYSPGLAEQFF.

This clonotype has only a few counts. The chain recombines TRBV12-3 or TRBV12-4 with TRBJ2-2; D is ambiguous. Between the trimmed V and J ends, which lost 5 bases and 7 bases, there was a span of 14 bases. This CDR3 is built from 14 residues. CDR3 DNA: TGTGCCAGCAGTCCTCGAGTTGTGGGCGGGGAGCTGTTTTTT. Its translation: CASSPRVVGGELFF.

This clonotype showed up many times. The chain links TRBV11-2 to TRBJ2-7; no clear D. Germline lookup yields CDR1 SGHAT and CDR2 FQNNGV. The CDR3 length is 13 residues. V was shortened by 0 bases and J by 4 bases, with 7 bases between the two germline ends. The DNA for the CDR3 is TGTGCCAGCAGCTTAGATCTGTGGTACGAGCAGTACTTC. It codes for CASSLDLWYEQYF.

This clonotype appeared a few times. V is TRBV27 and J is TRBJ2-1, with 10 nucleotides matching TRBD1. The CDR3 has 14 residues. Trimming cost V 7 bases and J 6 bases; bases outside gene matches: 6. Germline CDR1 reads MNHEY; CDR2 reads SMNVEV (reference sequence). CDR3 bases: TGTGCCAGCAATCCCGGGACAGGGGTCAATGAGCAGTTCTTC. This sequence encodes CASNPGTGVNEQFF.

Concerning this clonotype itself: This likely stems from a read error, as it lies one base from a far larger clone. The rearrangement joins TRBV5-5 to TRBJ2-3; tentatively, D is TRBD1 (6 bases). The CDR3 totals 14 residues. Germline CDR1 SGHKS, CDR2 YYEKEE (reference sequence). Here the CDR3 reads CASSLGDTTDKQYF. The CDR3 DNA reads TGTGCCAGCAGCTTAGGGGACACCACAGATAAGCAGTATTTT.

This clonotype was seen ten or more times. V is TRBV12-3 or TRBV12-4 and J is TRBJ2-4; D not resolved. The CDR3 sequence is 11 residues long. With 7 bases removed from V and 6 bases from J, the gap between germline ends came to 7 bases. CDR3 amino acids: CASTLGNIQYF. In nucleotides, the CDR3 is TGTGCCAGCACTCTCGGAAACATTCAGTACTTC.

This clonotype was found many times. J is TRBJ2-3 and V is TRBV12-3 or TRBV12-4; unclear D gene. The CDR3 is 13 amino acids. Trimming pared 5 bases from V and 3 bases from J, leaving 9 bases between. CDR3 in amino acids: CASSPAKTDTQYF. CDR3 nucleotide sequence: TGTGCCAGCAGTCCTGCCAAAACAGATACGCAGTATTTT.

This clonotype was observed many times. The chain combines TRBV12-3 or TRBV12-4 with TRBJ2-7; the D call may be TRBD1 or TRBD2 (5 bases each). The CDR3 covers 13 residues. Trimming took 6 bases from V and 5 from J, leaving 14 bases between them. The CDR3 coding sequence is TGTGCCAGCAGCAGAGGGGTTTTTGACGAGCAGTACTTC. Translating it yields CASSRGVFDEQYF.

This clonotype showed up many times. The V call is TRBV28, the J call TRBJ2-1; no reliable D call. CDR3 length: 15 amino acids. With 2 bases removed from V and 8 bases from J, the gap between germline ends came to 16 bases. The germline V gene encodes CDR1 MDHEN and CDR2 SYDVKM. This CDR3 reads CASSLGSITLDEQFF. In DNA form, the CDR3 reads TGTGCCAGCAGTTTAGGGTCCATAACGCTCGATGAGCAGTTCTTC. Supplemented by reference TRBV28 and TRBJ2-1, the full variable domain reads DVKVTQSSRYLVKRTGEKVFLECVQDMDHENMFWYRQDPGLGLRLIYFSYDVKMKEKGDIPEGYSVSREKKERFSLILESASTNQTSMYLCASSLGSITLDEQFFGPGTRLTVL.

J is TRBJ1-1 and V is TRBV12-3 or TRBV12-4; no firm D call. This CDR3 spans 14 amino acids. The ends were cut back, 10 bases at V and 5 bases at J, with 20 bases in the middle. Here the CDR3 DNA reads TGTGCCACCACGGACGTGGCGGGGTTTACTGAAGCTTTCTTT. Protein sequence: CATTDVAGFTEAFF.

The rearrangement joins TRBV18 to TRBJ2-2; 13 bases map to TRBD2. CDR3 length: 15 residues. Losses at the gene ends were 3 bases for V and 7 bases for J; bases not matched to a gene: 2. Germline CDR1 and CDR2: KGHSH and LQKENI. For the CDR3, the DNA is TGTGCCAGCTCACCGGGACTAGCGGGATTCGGGGAGCTGTTTTTT. This gives the protein CASSPGLAGFGELFF.

This clonotype was observed many times. The CDR3 loop is CASSLSPGIRTNVLTF. The CDR3 DNA is TGTGCCAGCAGTTTATCTCCAGGGATTAGGACCAACGTCCTGACTTTC. The chain carries TRBV12-3 or TRBV12-4 and TRBJ2-6; TRBD1 is a possible D gene (5 bases). CDR3 size: 16 residues. Trimming stripped 2 bases from V and 8 bases from J, with 16 bases between.

This clonotype was observed at least ten times. The chain is built from TRBV2 and TRBJ2-1; D unclear. Germline CDR1 reads SNHLY; CDR2 reads FYNNEI. The germline V and J ends were trimmed by 7 bases and 2 bases, with 0 bases remaining between them. This CDR3 region has 10 residues. CDR3 nucleotide sequence: TGTGCCAGCACCTACAATGAGCAGTTCTTC. Translated, it gives CASTYNEQFF. The whole variable domain, filled in from reference TRBV2 and TRBJ2-1, reads EPEVTQTPSHQVTQMGQEVILRCVPISNHLYFYWYRQILGQKVEFLVSFYNNEISEKSEIFDDQFSVERPDGSNFTLKIRSTKLEDSAMYFCASTYNEQFFGPGTRLTVL.

This clonotype was found many times. This chain joins TRBV28 and TRBJ2-7; D is ambiguous. Germline V gene lookup returns CDR1 MDHEN and CDR2 SYDVKM. The V end lost 3 bases, the J end lost 5 bases, and 20 bases lay between the germline ends. The CDR3 totals 16 residues. CDR3: CASSFRSPPLNHEQYF. The CDR3 DNA reads TGTGCCAGCAGTTTCCGTTCCCCCCCCCTTAATCACGAGCAGTACTTC. The full variable domain, rest sourced from reference TRBV28 and TRBJ2-7, is DVKVTQSSRYLVKRTGEKVFLECVQDMDHENMFWYRQDPGLGLRLIYFSYDVKMKEKGDIPEGYSVSREKKERFSLILESASTNQTSMYLCASSFRSPPLNHEQYFGPGTRLTVT.

The V and J genes are TRBV3-1 and TRBJ1-1; D might be TRBD1 (5 bases). The CDR3 length is 15 residues. Per germline, CDR1 LGHDT and CDR2 YNNKEL (reference sequence). Trimming stripped 2 bases from V and 4 bases from J, with 14 bases between. DNA of the CDR3: TGTGCCAGCAGCCAAACGGGATTCAGGGTCACTGAAGCTTTCTTT. This sequence encodes CASSQTGFRVTEAFF.

This clonotype was seen many times. The V and J genes are TRBV12-3 or TRBV12-4 and TRBJ2-1, with 14 nucleotides matching TRBD2. J was trimmed by 1 base and V by 6 bases; bases with no gene match: 17. This CDR3 is built from 21 residues. The CDR3 loop is CASRGTGGGTSGSMSYNEQFF. CDR3 DNA: TGTGCCAGCAGGGGGACAGGGGGGGGGACTAGCGGGAGTATGTCCTACAATGAGCAGTTCTTC.

This clonotype was counted ten times or more. The chain employs TRBV2 and TRBJ2-3, with D tentatively TRBD2 (6 bases). CDR1 is SNHLY and CDR2 is FYNNEI in the germline V gene. V was clipped by 0 bases and J by 5 bases, with 6 bases between them. CDR3 length: 13 residues. CDR3 residues: CASSEAREDTQYF. CDR3 bases: TGTGCCAGCAGTGAAGCGCGGGAAGATACGCAGTATTTT.

At least ten counts were recorded for this clonotype. The chain has TRBV18 and TRBJ2-2, with 7 bases matching TRBD1. CDR1 and CDR2 (germline): KGHSH, LQKENI. The CDR3 length is 15 residues. V was pared by 0 bases and J by 5 bases, with 3 bases of the junction left unmatched. The CDR3 protein is CASSPPTGNTGELFF. The CDR3, as DNA: TGTGCCAGCTCACCACCGACAGGGAATACCGGGGAGCTGTTTTTT.